This TCR beta chain was recorded in a study of beta chain features in type 1 diabetes. General study findings and limits: Any PCR bias toward short templates would affect both groups alike.

To note about this clone: Its specificity is not known.

What was sequenced were expressed TCRB transcripts, since all of the isolated RNA had been reverse transcribed. Sequencing was performed with immunoSEQ multiplex PCR; in TCRdb, only in-frame clones are kept and a portion is missing. The sample shows hundreds of thousands of clones, around 30% of them seen only once. V lost 0 bases and J 0 bases, leaving 8 bases between the germline ends. CDR1 and CDR2 (germline): LGHNA, YSLEER. The CDR3 has 15 residues. Central memory, naive, regulatory and stem cell-like memory CD4+ cells were sorted by CD45RO/CCR7/CD25/CD127/CD95/CD27. Every sorted population was more than 95% pure.

The sequence was obtained from a man younger than 35 in good health. The chain couples TRBV4-3 to TRBJ2-5; perhaps TRBD2 as D (6 bases). Material: naive CD4+ T cells from blood. CDR3: CASSQDRGYQETQYF. The CDR3 nucleotides are TGCGCCAGCAGCCAAGATCGGGGGTACCAAGAGACCCAGTACTTC.